The 12 T cell receptor beta chains below all came from one sample that was sequenced in a study of CD8 T cells in ankylosing spondylitis. TCRdb used MiXCR to reprocess the 5' RACE reads, holding one entry per CDR3 protein. The sample yields 150,000 or so distinct CDR3 sequences, approximately 9% seen once. Sequencing was done on a sample of blood, either unsorted or a sorted T cell fraction (not recorded which). The receptor set was obtained from a female donor with ankylosing spondylitis or in good health (not recorded which).

This sequence joins TRBV6-1 and TRBJ1-3, with D uncertain. The CDR3 runs to 16 residues. With 5 bases removed from V and 7 bases from J, the gap between germline ends came to 21 bases. Germline CDR1 MNHNS, CDR2 SASEGT. DNA for the CDR3: TGTGCCAGCAGTACGGAAGGCAACAGCCCGAGTAACACCATATATTTT. It translates to CASSTEGNSPSNTIYF.

The rearrangement links TRBV5-1 to TRBJ2-3; 7 positions agree with TRBD2. The CDR3 runs to 15 residues. Germline V gives CDR1 SGHRS, CDR2 YFSETQ. Unmatched junction bases numbered 9, after V lost 4 bases and J lost 4 bases. The CDR3 coding sequence is TGCGCCAGCAGCGTGTGGGAGGGAGGCGCAGATACGCAGTATTTT. Translation: CASSVWEGGADTQYF.

This chain uses TRBV6-2 or TRBV6-3 with TRBJ2-2, with a possible D match to TRBD1 (6 bases). Germline-derived CDR1 and CDR2 are MNHEY and SVGEGT. The CDR3 consists of 20 residues. With 5 bases removed from V and 2 bases from J, the gap between germline ends came to 27 bases. Here the CDR3 DNA reads TGTGCCAGCAGTCTGCCATCGGACAGCCCCATACAACTTAACACCGGGGAGCTGTTTTTT. As protein: CASSLPSDSPIQLNTGELFF.

The chain combines TRBV27 with TRBJ2-7; weak D call: TRBD1 (6 bases). This CDR3 comprises 14 residues. The V end was cut by 3 bases, the J end by 4 bases, with 13 bases between. CDR1 and CDR2 from the germline V gene are MNHEY and SMNVEV (reference sequence). The CDR3 nucleotides are TGTGCCAGCAGTTTCTCGGGACAAGAATACGAGCAGTACTTC. Translation gives CASSFSGQEYEQYF.

This clonotype was seen a handful of times. CDR3 loop: CASSQDSATVTGELFF. Written as DNA, the CDR3 is TGCGCCAGCAGCCAAGACAGCGCCACGGTTACCGGGGAGCTGTTTTTT. The chain is built from TRBV4-3 and TRBJ2-2; no clear D gene. Germline V CDR1 and CDR2: LGHNA, YSLEER. The CDR3 sequence is 16 residues long. V dropped 0 bases and J dropped 5 bases, with 13 bases sitting between them.

This chain uses TRBV20-1 with TRBJ2-7; D unclear. The length of the CDR3 is 14 residues. V was pared by 6 bases and J by 2 bases, with 17 bases between. Germline V CDR1 and CDR2: DFQATT, SNEGSKA (reference sequence). The DNA of the CDR3 is TGCAGTGCGAGATTACCCGATACCGCCTACGAGCAGTACTTC. Protein product: CSARLPDTAYEQYF.

This sequence joins TRBV27 and TRBJ2-2; no clear D gene. Per germline, CDR1 MNHEY and CDR2 SMNVEV (reference sequence). Trimming stripped 0 bases from V and 6 bases from J, with 14 bases between. This CDR3 region has 16 residues. The CDR3 sequence is CASSLSAYSTSGELFF. For the CDR3, the DNA is TGTGCCAGCAGTTTATCCGCCTACTCTACTTCCGGGGAGCTGTTTTTT.

This clonotype was picked up many times. CDR3 loop: CASSLAPDYEQYF. DNA for the CDR3: TGCGCCAGCAGCTTAGCCCCCGACTACGAGCAGTACTTC. J is TRBJ2-7 and V is TRBV5-1; D is ambiguous. Trimming removed 2 bases at V and 3 bases at J, with 9 bases between. CDR1 is SGHRS and CDR2 is YFSETQ in the germline V gene. This CDR3 has 13 residues.

This clonotype was recorded many times. This chain uses TRBV10-3 with TRBJ2-3; TRBD2 is a possible D gene (5 bases). The germline CDR1 and CDR2 sequences are ENHRY and SYGVKD. The CDR3 spans 14 residues. Trimming took 3 bases from V and 6 from J, leaving 13 bases between them. The DNA of the CDR3 is TGTGCCATCAGTGATTTGGGGAGTCGTGATACGCAGTATTTT. Its protein product is CAISDLGSRDTQYF.

This clonotype was detected only a few times. The chain has TRBV4-3 and TRBJ1-4; 8 nucleotides align to TRBD1. The CDR3 covers 15 residues. V lost 1 base to trimming and J lost 8 bases; unmatched junction nucleotides: 6. Germline assignment: CDR1 LGHNA and CDR2 YSLEER. CDR3 protein: CASSQGTGMGEKLFF. The CDR3, as DNA: TGCGCCAGCAGCCAAGGGACAGGGATGGGGGAAAAACTGTTTTTT.

This clonotype was counted between two and nine times. This rearrangement joins TRBV24-1 to TRBJ2-2, with no clear D. The CDR3 extends over 13 amino acids. The germline V gene has CDR1 KGHDR and CDR2 SFDVKD. The germline V and J ends were trimmed by 4 bases and 4 bases, with 6 bases remaining between them. DNA of the CDR3: TGTGCCACCAGTGAGGGTACCACCGGGGAGCTGTTTTTT. Translated, it gives CATSEGTTGELFF.

This clonotype was counted at least ten times. CDR3 bases: TGTGCCAGCAGTCGCGCGAACACCGGGGAGCTGTTTTTT. This sequence encodes CASSRANTGELFF. V is TRBV28 and J is TRBJ2-2; D is undetermined. The CDR3 has 13 amino acids. Germline V gene sequence: CDR1 MDHEN, CDR2 SYDVKM. The germline V and J ends were trimmed by 5 bases and 0 bases, with 4 bases remaining between them.